This T cell receptor (beta chain) originates from a study of OX40 agonist ivuxolimab in advanced cancers. Across the study: Given to patients was ivuxolimab, an agonistic anti-OX40 (CD134) antibody.

The data were produced by immunoSEQ multiplex PCR, yet TCRdb's version contains in-frame clones alone and is incomplete. The profile shows about 52,000 clones, over 70% of them singletons. The J segment lost 4 bases and the V segment lost 4 bases, leaving 4 bases of the junction unmatched. Germline V CDR1 and CDR2: MNHEY, SVGAGI. The CDR3 length is 14 residues. This rearrangement joins TRBV6-5 to TRBJ1-2; 9 bases match TRBD1. The sequence was obtained from an adult with an advanced solid tumor such as melanoma, head and neck, liver or kidney cancer. Sequences were derived from CD4+ or CD8+ T cells sorted from blood, sampled in a trial of the OX40 agonist ivuxolimab. The CDR3 DNA follows: TGTGCCAGCAGTTTCGAGACAGGGGGCTATGGCTACACCTTC. Translating it yields CASSFETGGYGYTF.